What follows describes a single T cell receptor beta chain. Its antigen is unknown. This entry comes from a study of brain T cells in children with intractable seizures. The sequenced cases were selected for having the highest brain T cell transcript signatures. Patients received at least one anti-epileptic drug before surgery. Study observations and caveats: Clones missing pre-surgery may reflect undersampling of that blood sample. Patients' HCMV serostatus was unknown; virus specificity rests on CDR3 similarity alone.

Measured with immunoSEQ multiplex PCR; TCRdb has only the in-frame clones, and not every one. The sample lists tens of thousands of clones, 85% to 95% seen once, with over 1.5% in the top ten. CDR3 length: 11 amino acids. CDR1 is LNHDA, CDR2 SQIVND, per germline (reference sequence). Trimming shortened V by 11 bases and J by 8 bases, and 13 bases separated the two germline ends. The chain is built from TRBV19 and TRBJ2-1; D gene ambiguous. This clonotype originated in a boy younger than two with tuberous sclerosis and intractable seizures. The sequencing here drew on peripheral blood, taken at surgery. CDR3 sequence reads: CAVKTGHEQFF. The DNA of the CDR3 is TGTGCCGTCAAGACCGGGCATGAGCAGTTCTTC.